This T cell receptor beta chain was recorded in a study of blood T cell repertoires in COVID-19. At the level of the study: Material from acute and convalescent COVID-19 was sourced from the United States, Italy and Spain. T cells, B-cell-depleted T cells, or PBMCs provided the cDNA or gDNA that served as material.

Per the original methods: Cell counts per sample came from amplifying reference gene primers. Profiling relied on immunoSEQ multiplex PCR, and the TCRdb table lists in-frame clones only, not all of them. Clone size and V and J calls were adopted from that table, with D and trimming inferred from the DNA. The table shows 250,000 or so clones, with 84% occurring only once. Trimming shortened V by 6 bases and J by 5 bases, and 13 bases separated the two germline ends. This CDR3 has 13 residues. The rearrangement links TRBV12-3 or TRBV12-4 to TRBJ2-5, with D maybe TRBD2 (6 bases). The sequenced material came from peripheral blood. The sequence derives from a woman aged 40 to 50 who had recovered from COVID-19. In DNA form, the CDR3 reads TGTGCCAGCAGCCCAGCGGGTCCTGAGACCCAGTACTTC. Residues: CASSPAGPETQYF.